Following are 9 T cell receptor beta chains from one sample sequenced in a study of blood T cells in healthy people across ages. The use of a sample-barcoded 5' primer and a J-beta primer mix characterized a second PCR of roughly 6 to 11 cycles. TCRdb processed the 5' RACE reads anew with MiXCR; each CDR3 protein has one entry. The sample holds some 1.8 million distinct CDR3 sequences; approximately 40% are singletons and the top ten take around 23%. Sequenced input: blood. Receptors were obtained from a human donor in good health.

In its sample, this clonotype was seen a few times. The chain uses TRBV6-5 and TRBJ2-1; the D gene is possibly TRBD1 (5 bases). The germline V gene encodes CDR1 MNHEY and CDR2 SVGAGI. The V gene lost 4 bases and the J gene lost 5 bases, with 15 bases spanning the gap. The CDR3 spans 15 residues. In DNA, the CDR3 is TGTGCCAGCAGTTCCCACCTAGGGGCGGACAATGAGCAGTTCTTC. Its translation is CASSSHLGADNEQFF.

The chain employs TRBV20-1 and TRBJ2-2, with 11 bases matching TRBD2. CDR1 DFQATT and CDR2 SNEGSKA come from the germline V gene (reference sequence). This CDR3 is built from 14 residues. Trimming removed 5 bases from V and 6 bases from J; junction bases left unmatched: 5. The CDR3 nucleotides read TGCAGTGCTCCCGGGACTAGCGGCCCCGGGGAGCTGTTTTTT. Protein: CSAPGTSGPGELFF.

Note on this clonotype: A read error may produce the germline difference seen at one junction end. CDR3 region: CASSYLTGGDGYTF. The CDR3, as DNA: TGTGCCAGCAGTTACCTCACAGGGGGCGATGGCTACACCTTC. The chain links TRBV5-1 to TRBJ1-2; 9 nucleotides match TRBD1. The CDR3 length is 14 residues. CDR1 and CDR2 from the germline V gene are SGHRS and YFSETQ.

The sample holds a few counts of this clonotype. The genes are TRBV7-2 and TRBJ2-6; D not certain. V shed 3 bases and J shed 0 bases, with 12 bases lying between them. Looked up from germline, CDR1 is SGHTA and CDR2 is FQGNSA. The CDR3 has 17 residues. The CDR3 protein is CASSLEIGLSGANVLTF. The DNA of the CDR3 is TGTGCCAGCAGCTTGGAGATAGGGCTCTCTGGGGCCAACGTCCTGACTTTC.

This rearrangement joins TRBV27 to TRBJ1-1, with a weak D call TRBD1 (5 bases). The germline V gene encodes CDR1 MNHEY and CDR2 SMNVEV (reference sequence). The CDR3 spans 15 residues. Trimming removed 2 bases from V and 4 bases from J, with 14 bases in between. For the CDR3, the DNA is TGTGCCAGCAGTTTACGGGGGAGGCAGGGCACTGAAGCTTTCTTT. It yields the protein CASSLRGRQGTEAFF.

V gene TRBV4-3 combines with J gene TRBJ1-1, with TRBD1 matching 7 bases. CDR1 LGHNA and CDR2 YSLEER come from the germline V gene. The CDR3 spans 16 residues. V was clipped by 1 base and J by 0 bases; unmatched bases: 5. The CDR3 protein is CASSQGLGQVNTEAFF. CDR3 bases: TGCGCCAGCAGCCAAGGTCTCGGACAGGTGAACACTGAAGCTTTCTTT.

The chain uses TRBV7-3 and TRBJ2-6; D ambiguous. V lost 0 bases, J lost 2 bases, and 11 bases lay in between. Looked up from germline, CDR1 is SGHTA and CDR2 is FQGTGA. The CDR3 sequence is 17 residues long. CDR3 bases: TGTGCCAGCAGCTTAACGATAGGGTTACCTGGGGCCAACGTCCTGACTTTC. Residues: CASSLTIGLPGANVLTF.

V and J are TRBV12-3 or TRBV12-4 and TRBJ2-5, with D uncertain. V was pared by 6 bases and J by 2 bases, with 10 bases between. The CDR3 extends over 13 amino acids. In nucleotides, the CDR3 is TGTGCCAGCAGCAAGCAAACACAAGAGACCCAGTACTTC. Translating gives CASSKQTQETQYF.

The chain recombines TRBV14 with TRBJ2-1; no firm D call. Germline V gene data show CDR1 as SGHDN and CDR2 as FVKESK. V dropped 0 bases and J dropped 10 bases, with 7 bases sitting between them. The CDR3 length is 12 residues. The CDR3: CASSQDGWEQFF. In DNA, the CDR3 is TGTGCCAGCAGCCAAGATGGGTGGGAGCAGTTCTTC.